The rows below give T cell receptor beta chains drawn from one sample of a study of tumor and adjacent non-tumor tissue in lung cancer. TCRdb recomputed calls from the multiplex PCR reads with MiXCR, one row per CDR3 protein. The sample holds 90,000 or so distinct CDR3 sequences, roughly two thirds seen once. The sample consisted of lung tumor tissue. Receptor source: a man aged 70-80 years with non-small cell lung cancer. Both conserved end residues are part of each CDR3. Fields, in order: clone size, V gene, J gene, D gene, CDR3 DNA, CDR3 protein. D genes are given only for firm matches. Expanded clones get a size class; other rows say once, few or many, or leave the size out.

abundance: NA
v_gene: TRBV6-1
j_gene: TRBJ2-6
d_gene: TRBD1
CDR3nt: TGTGCCAGCAGAGTCGGGACAGTGTCCTCTGGGGCCAGCGTCCTGACTTTC
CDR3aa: CASRVGTVSSGASVLTF

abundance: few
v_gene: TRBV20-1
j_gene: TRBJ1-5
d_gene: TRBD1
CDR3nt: TGCAGTGCTAGAGACAGGGGGACCGAAGGGCAGCCCCAGCATTTT
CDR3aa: CSARDRGTEGQPQHF

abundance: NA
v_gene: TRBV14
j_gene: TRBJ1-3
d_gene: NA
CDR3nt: TGTGCCAGCAGCCAAGATCGCGTCCGAAAGGGTGGAAACACCATATATTTT
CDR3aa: CASSQDRVRKGGNTIYF

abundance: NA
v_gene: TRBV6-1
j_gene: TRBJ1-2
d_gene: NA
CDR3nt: TGTGCCAGCACAAGTCGGGCAGGCTATGGCTACACCTTC
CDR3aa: CASTSRAGYGYTF

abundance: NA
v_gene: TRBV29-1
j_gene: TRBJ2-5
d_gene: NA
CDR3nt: TGCAGCGCATCGAAAGGGACGGTCCCGTGGGAGACCCAGTACTTC
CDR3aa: CSASKGTVPWETQYF

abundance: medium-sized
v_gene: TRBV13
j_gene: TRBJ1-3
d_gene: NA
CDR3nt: TGTGCCAGCAGCTTAAAGGACAGACCCTCTGGAAACACCATATATTTT
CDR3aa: CASSLKDRPSGNTIYF

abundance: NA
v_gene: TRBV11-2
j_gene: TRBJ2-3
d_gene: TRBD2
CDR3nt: TGTGCCAGCGGCTCCCTCGGGACCAGCGGGAGCGCAGATACGCAGTATTTT
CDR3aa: CASGSLGTSGSADTQYF

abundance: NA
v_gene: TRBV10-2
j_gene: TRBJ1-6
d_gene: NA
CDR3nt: TGCGCCAGCAGTGAGAGACAGGTCTCACCACCCCTCCACTTT
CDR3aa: CASSERQVSPPLHF

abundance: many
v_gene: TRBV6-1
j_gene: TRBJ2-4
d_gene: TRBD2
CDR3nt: TGTGCCAGCAGTGGACGGACTAGCGGGGGGGACCTAGCCAAAAACATTCAGTACTTC
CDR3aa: CASSGRTSGGDLAKNIQYF

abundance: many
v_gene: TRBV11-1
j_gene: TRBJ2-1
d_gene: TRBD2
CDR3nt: TGTGCCAGCAGCTCCAGACTAGCGGGAGCCCACAGCTCCTACAATGAGCAGTTCTTC
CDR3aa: CASSSRLAGAHSSYNEQFF